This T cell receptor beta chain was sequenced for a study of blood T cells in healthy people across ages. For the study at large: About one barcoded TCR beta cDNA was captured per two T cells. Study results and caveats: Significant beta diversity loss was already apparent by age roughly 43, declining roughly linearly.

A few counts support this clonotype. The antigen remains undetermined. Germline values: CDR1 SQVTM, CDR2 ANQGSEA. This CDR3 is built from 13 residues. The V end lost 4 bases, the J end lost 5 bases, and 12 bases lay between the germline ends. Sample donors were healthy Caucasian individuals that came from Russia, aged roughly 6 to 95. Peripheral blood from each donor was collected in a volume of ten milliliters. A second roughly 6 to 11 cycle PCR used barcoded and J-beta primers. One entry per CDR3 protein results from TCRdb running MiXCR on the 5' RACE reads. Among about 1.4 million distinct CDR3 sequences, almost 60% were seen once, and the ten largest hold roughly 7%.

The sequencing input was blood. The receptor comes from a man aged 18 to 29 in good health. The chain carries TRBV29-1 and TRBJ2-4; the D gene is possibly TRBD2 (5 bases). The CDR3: CSVVSSGENIQYF. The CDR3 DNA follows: TGCAGCGTTGTGTCGAGCGGAGAAAACATTCAGTACTTC.